This note documents a single T cell receptor (beta chain) sequence. Method: immunoSEQ multiplex PCR; TCRdb's copy keeps in-frame clones and lacks some. The table has 200,000 to 250,000 clones, approximately 86% seen once; the top ten hold less than 4%. This CDR3 comprises 13 residues. Germline assignment: CDR1 LNHNV and CDR2 YYDKDF (reference sequence). Trimming shortened V by 6 bases and J by 1 base, and 9 bases separated the two germline ends. These data originate in a study of blood T cell repertoires in COVID-19. About the study: Samples of COVID-19 (acute and convalescent) were obtained from the United States, Italy and Spain.

V and J are TRBV15 and TRBJ2-5; D perhaps matches TRBD1 (6 bases). This TCR derives from a woman in her 30s who had recovered from COVID-19. The material sequenced was peripheral blood. The CDR3 DNA reads TGTGCCACCAGAGGACAGACCCAAGAGACCCAGTACTTC. This translates into CATRGQTQETQYF. The whole variable domain, remainder taken from reference TRBV15 and TRBJ2-5, is DAMVIQNPRYQVTQFGKPVTLSCSQTLNHNVMYWYQQKSSQAPKLLFHYYDKDFNNEADTPDNFQSRRPNTSFCFLDIRSPGLGDTAMYLCATRGQTQETQYFGPGTRLLVL.